These 22 T cell receptor beta chains came from one sample sequenced in a study of metastatic and nonmetastatic thyroid tumors. Thyroid surgery took place with no prior treatment in any patient. Using MiXCR, TCRdb re-called clones from the PCR reads. This table holds about 15,000 clones, around 28% found once. The sequencing input was tumor tissue. The receptor source for this set is a male donor with papillary thyroid cancer or a benign thyroid nodule (not recorded which). Some clones in this sample may be carry-over from other donors' samples.

This clone was observed a handful of times. The CDR3 nucleotides are TGTGCCAGCAGTTACGCCCGACTGGGCACAGATACGCAGTATTTT. Translated, it gives CASSYARLGTDTQYF. The chain is built from TRBV6-2 or TRBV6-3 and TRBJ2-3; D call uncertain. CDR1 and CDR2 (germline): MNHEY, SVGEGT. Deletions cut 2 bases from V and 1 base from J, with 10 bases between. The CDR3 totals 15 residues.

V and J are TRBV11-2 and TRBJ2-6, with TRBD1 identical over 9 bases. This CDR3 region has 17 residues. The germline V gene encodes CDR1 SGHAT and CDR2 FQNNGV. V shed 8 bases, J shed 2 bases, and the junction held 10 bases outside the gene matches. The CDR3 here is CASYRDRVIPGANVLTF. The CDR3 nucleotides read TGTGCCAGCTACCGGGACAGGGTAATCCCTGGGGCCAACGTCCTGACTTTC.

By its share, this clone is medium-sized (0.01 to 0.1%). J is TRBJ2-1 and V is TRBV4-3; tentative D call: TRBD2 (6 bases). The V and J ends lost 0 bases and 8 bases respectively, with 20 bases between them. The germline gives CDR1 LGHNA, CDR2 YSLEER. The CDR3 consists of 17 residues. CDR3 in amino acids: CASSQDRYQAGGDEQFF. The CDR3 bases are TGCGCCAGCAGCCAAGATCGATACCAAGCCGGAGGGGATGAGCAGTTCTTC.

The chain employs TRBV5-5 and TRBJ2-7; weak D call: TRBD2 (5 bases). Germline V gene data show CDR1 as SGHKS and CDR2 as YYEKEE (reference sequence). The ends were cut back, 0 bases at V and 4 bases at J, with 11 bases in the middle. The CDR3 consists of 14 residues. The CDR3 reads CASSLGLGLYEQYF. Written as DNA, the CDR3 is TGTGCCAGCAGCTTGGGCCTCGGACTTTACGAGCAGTACTTC.

This clone is medium-sized (0.01 to 0.1%) by share. The genes are TRBV27 and TRBJ1-6; 8 bases fit TRBD1. The V and J ends lost 4 bases and 13 bases, in that order; junction bases with no gene match: 9. The germline CDR1 and CDR2 sequences are MNHEY and SMNVEV (reference sequence). The CDR3 extends over 14 amino acids. CDR3 DNA: TGTGCCAGCAGTTCAGACAGGGGTACTTGGCCCCTCCACTTT. It is translated as CASSSDRGTWPLHF.

This chain uses TRBV20-1 with TRBJ2-2, with TRBD2 matching 7 bases. This CDR3 has 17 amino acids. Germline CDR1 DFQATT, CDR2 SNEGSKA (reference sequence). Trimming removed 3 bases from V and 0 bases from J; junction bases left unmatched: 10. The DNA of the CDR3 is TGCAGTGCTAGCGGGGGGAAGGCAGCCGCGAACACCGGGGAGCTGTTTTTT. Its translation is CSASGGKAAANTGELFF.

V usage is TRBV25-1 and J usage is TRBJ1-1; no definite D call. CDR1 MGHDK and CDR2 SYGVNS come from the germline V gene. The CDR3 loop spans 12 amino acids. Trimming took 5 bases from V and 1 from J, leaving 5 bases between them. In DNA, the CDR3 is TGTGCCAGCAGTCTGGGGAACACTGAAGCTTTCTTT. It yields the protein CASSLGNTEAFF.

By proportion, this clone is large. V and J are TRBV5-1 and TRBJ2-3, with 8 nucleotides matching TRBD2. The CDR3 sequence is 16 residues long. The J segment lost 2 bases and the V segment lost 3 bases, leaving 8 bases of the junction unmatched. Per germline, CDR1 SGHRS and CDR2 YFSETQ. The CDR3 region has the DNA TGCGCCAGCAGCTCAGTGACTAGCGCGAACACAGATACGCAGTATTTT. Translation gives CASSSVTSANTDTQYF. Complete variable domain (other parts from reference TRBV5-1 and TRBJ2-3): KAGVTQTPRYLIKTRGQQVTLSCSPISGHRSVSWYQQTPGQGLQFLFEYFSETQRNKGNFPGRFSGRQFSNSRSEMNVSTLELGDSALYLCASSSVTSANTDTQYFGPGTRLTVL.

This clone appeared a few times. The J gene is TRBJ2-3, the V gene TRBV6-1; D remains unclear. The CDR3 consists of 12 residues. Trimming removed 4 bases at V and 9 bases at J, with 11 bases between. Germline assignment: CDR1 MNHNS and CDR2 SASEGT. The CDR3, as DNA: TGTGCCAGCAGTGGCCCCTCTAGGACGCAGTATTTT. Amino acid sequence: CASSGPSRTQYF.

Relative to its sample, this clone is medium-sized (0.01 to 0.1%). The chain is built from TRBV7-9 and TRBJ2-3, with TRBD1 matching over 7 bases. V lost 5 bases, J lost 4 bases, and 6 bases stayed unmatched. This CDR3 contains 14 residues. Germline loops: CDR1 SEHNR, CDR2 FQNEAQ (reference sequence). As DNA, the CDR3 is TGTGCCAGCAGCGCCACTGACAGGGCAGATACGCAGTATTTT. It specifies CASSATDRADTQYF. Combining the CDR3 with reference TRBV7-9 and TRBJ2-3 gives the whole variable domain DTGVSQNPRHKITKRGQNVTFRCDPISEHNRLYWYRQTLGQGPEFLTYFQNEAQLEKSRLLSDRFSAERPKGSFSTLEIQRTEQGDSAMYLCASSATDRADTQYFGPGTRLTVL.

J is TRBJ1-6 and V is TRBV20-1, with TRBD1 as a possible D gene (6 bases). V lost 0 bases, J lost 0 bases, and 24 bases lay in between. The CDR3 loop spans 21 amino acids. Germline lookup yields CDR1 DFQATT and CDR2 SNEGSKA (reference sequence). CDR3 sequence (DNA): TGCAGTGCTAGAGACCCATCCCCAAACAGGGCCCTAAGCTCCTATAATTCACCCCTCCACTTT. Encoded protein: CSARDPSPNRALSSYNSPLHF.

In its sample, this clone was seen a few times. The chain uses TRBV24-1 and TRBJ2-7; a weak D match, TRBD2 (6 bases). Germline V lookup: CDR1 KGHDR, CDR2 SFDVKD. Trimming took off 3 bases at V and 5 bases at J, with 7 bases between the two ends. This CDR3 comprises 12 residues. As DNA, the CDR3 is TGTGCCACCAGTGATGGGGAGGACGAGCAGTACTTC. Amino acid sequence: CATSDGEDEQYF.

The chain links TRBV24-1 to TRBJ1-2; D unclear. With 2 bases removed from V and 4 bases from J, the gap between germline ends came to 13 bases. The CDR3 is made up of 15 amino acids. CDR1 and CDR2 (germline): KGHDR, SFDVKD. The CDR3 protein is CATSDSVTSLYGYTF. The CDR3, as DNA: TGTGCCACCAGTGATTCTGTGACAAGCCTCTATGGCTACACCTTC.

The chain couples TRBV9 to TRBJ1-5, with TRBD1 matching over 9 bases. The CDR3 contains 15 residues. Looked up from germline, CDR1 is SGDLS and CDR2 is YYNGEE. The ends lost 4 bases at V and 3 bases at J; junction bases unmatched: 5. Here the CDR3 DNA reads TGTGCCAGCAGCCCCGGGACAGGGTACAATCAGCCCCAGCATTTT. Its protein product is CASSPGTGYNQPQHF.

The sample holds many counts of this clone. V usage is TRBV4-1 and J usage is TRBJ2-5, with 12 bases identical to TRBD2. The CDR3 consists of 17 residues. After removal of 4 bases from V and 6 bases from J, the junction contained 12 bases not matched to a gene. CDR1 and CDR2 from the germline V gene are MGHRA and YSYEKL. CDR3 in amino acids: CASSPRGELAGGKTQYF. CDR3 DNA: TGCGCCAGCAGCCCAAGGGGGGAGCTAGCGGGAGGGAAGACCCAGTACTTC.

The genes are TRBV20-1 and TRBJ1-1; TRBD1 agrees at 11 bases. The CDR3 spans 15 residues. Germline CDR1 and CDR2: DFQATT and SNEGSKA (reference sequence). V lost 6 bases and J lost 1; bases outside the gene matches: 7. For the CDR3, the DNA is TGCAGTGCAACTGCAGGACAGGGGGCGAACACTGAAGCTTTCTTT. It is translated as CSATAGQGANTEAFF.

A word on this clone: One end of the junction fails to match germline, which may point to a read error. Written as DNA, the CDR3 is TGCGCCAGCAGCTTGGTACAGGGGAACACCGTGGAGCTGTTTTTT. This translates into CASSLVQGNTVELFF. V usage is TRBV5-1 and J usage is TRBJ2-2; 7 nucleotides align to TRBD1. CDR1 is SGHRS, CDR2 YFSETQ, per germline. The CDR3 is 15 residues long. Full variable domain (rest looked up from reference TRBV5-1 and TRBJ2-2): KAGVTQTPRYLIKTRGQQVTLSCSPISGHRSVSWYQQTPGQGLQFLFEYFSETQRNKGNFPGRFSGRQFSNSRSEMNVSTLELGDSALYLCASSLVQGNTVELFFGEGSRLTVL.

The chain employs TRBV6-2 or TRBV6-3 and TRBJ2-7; D uncertain. CDR1 and CDR2 (germline): MNHEY, SVGEGT. Deletions cut 2 bases from V and 1 base from J, with 6 bases between. This CDR3 is built from 13 residues. CDR3 nucleotide sequence: TGTGCCAGCAGTTACCAGGTTTCCTACGAGCAGTACTTC. This codes for CASSYQVSYEQYF.

This clone was counted only a few times. The chain carries TRBV12-3 or TRBV12-4 and TRBJ2-2, with 9 bases matching TRBD2. The CDR3 runs 16 residues. J was trimmed by 5 bases and V by 7 bases; bases with no gene match: 11. The CDR3 coding sequence is TGTGCCAGCATTTCGGCGGGAGGGAGTTGGACCGGGGAGCTGTTTTTT. Translation: CASISAGGSWTGELFF.

J is TRBJ2-7 and V is TRBV20-1, with D possibly being TRBD2 (6 bases). The CDR3 spans 16 residues. V shed 4 bases and J shed 2 bases, with 21 bases lying between them. Germline V lookup: CDR1 DFQATT, CDR2 SNEGSKA (reference sequence). CDR3 sequence (DNA): TGCAGTGCTAAATCACCTCCGCCTAGCGATACCTACGAGCAGTACTTC. Translation gives CSAKSPPPSDTYEQYF.

This clone is medium-sized. The gene calls are TRBV4-3 and TRBJ1-4, with TRBD1 matching 8 bases. Unmatched junction bases numbered 7, after V lost 2 bases and J lost 8 bases. CDR1 and CDR2 from the germline V gene are LGHNA and YSLEER. This CDR3 contains 15 residues. This CDR3 reads CASSQTGTGAEKLFF. CDR3 DNA: TGCGCCAGCAGCCAAACCGGGACAGGAGCCGAAAAACTGTTTTTT.

This clone was seen a handful of times. The V gene is TRBV12-3 or TRBV12-4, the J gene TRBJ2-7; the D gene is possibly TRBD1 (6 bases). The CDR3 runs to 14 residues. Between the trimmed V and J ends, which lost 6 bases and 3 bases, there was a span of 15 bases. CDR3 DNA: TGTGCCAGCAGCCCAGACAGGAGCAACTACGAGCAGTACTTC. Translated, it gives CASSPDRSNYEQYF.